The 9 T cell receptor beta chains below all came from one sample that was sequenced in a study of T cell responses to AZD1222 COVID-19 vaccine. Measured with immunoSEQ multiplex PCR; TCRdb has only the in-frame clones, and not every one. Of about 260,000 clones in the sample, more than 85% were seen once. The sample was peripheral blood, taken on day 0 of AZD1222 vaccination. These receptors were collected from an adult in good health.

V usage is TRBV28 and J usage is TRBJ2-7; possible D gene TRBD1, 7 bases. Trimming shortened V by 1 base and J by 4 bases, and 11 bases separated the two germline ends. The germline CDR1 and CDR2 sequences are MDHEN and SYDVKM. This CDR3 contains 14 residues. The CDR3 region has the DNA TGTGCCAGCAGTTTATCCTCAGGGGGGTACGAGCAGTACTTC. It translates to CASSLSSGGYEQYF.

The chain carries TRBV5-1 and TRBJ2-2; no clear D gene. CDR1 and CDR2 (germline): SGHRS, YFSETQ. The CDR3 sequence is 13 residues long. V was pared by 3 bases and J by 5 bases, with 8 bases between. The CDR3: CASSSSLTGELFF. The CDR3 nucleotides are TGCGCCAGCAGCTCCTCTTTGACCGGGGAGCTGTTTTTT.

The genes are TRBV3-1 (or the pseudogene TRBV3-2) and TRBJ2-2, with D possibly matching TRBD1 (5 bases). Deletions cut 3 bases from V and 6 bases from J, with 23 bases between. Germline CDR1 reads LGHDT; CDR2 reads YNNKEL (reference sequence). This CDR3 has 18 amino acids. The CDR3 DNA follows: TGTGCCAGCAGCCAGGACCCATCCAGTTGGGGCGTCCCCGGGGAGCTGTTTTTT. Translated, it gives CASSQDPSSWGVPGELFF.

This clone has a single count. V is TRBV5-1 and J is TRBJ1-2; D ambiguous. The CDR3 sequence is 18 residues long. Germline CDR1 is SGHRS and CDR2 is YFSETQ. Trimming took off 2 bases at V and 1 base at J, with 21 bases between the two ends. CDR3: CASSLLSFANGINYGYTF. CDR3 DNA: TGCGCCAGCAGCTTACTATCATTCGCTAACGGGATTAACTATGGCTACACCTTC.

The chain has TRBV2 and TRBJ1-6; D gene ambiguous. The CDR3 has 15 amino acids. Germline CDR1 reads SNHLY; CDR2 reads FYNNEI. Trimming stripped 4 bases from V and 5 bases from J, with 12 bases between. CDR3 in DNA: TGTGCCAGCAGTGCCTCTCGGCGGGATAATTCACCCCTCCACTTT. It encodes CASSASRRDNSPLHF. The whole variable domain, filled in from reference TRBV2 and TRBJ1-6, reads EPEVTQTPSHQVTQMGQEVILRCVPISNHLYFYWYRQILGQKVEFLVSFYNNEISEKSEIFDDQFSVERPDGSNFTLKIRSTKLEDSAMYFCASSASRRDNSPLHFGNGTRLTVT.

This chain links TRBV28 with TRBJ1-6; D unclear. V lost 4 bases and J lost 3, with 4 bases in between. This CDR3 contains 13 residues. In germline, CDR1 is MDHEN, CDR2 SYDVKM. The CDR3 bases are TGTGCCAGCAGTTCGAACTATAATTCACCCCTCCACTTT. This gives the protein CASSSNYNSPLHF. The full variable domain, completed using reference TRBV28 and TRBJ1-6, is DVKVTQSSRYLVKRTGEKVFLECVQDMDHENMFWYRQDPGLGLRLIYFSYDVKMKEKGDIPEGYSVSREKKERFSLILESASTNQTSMYLCASSSNYNSPLHFGNGTRLTVT.

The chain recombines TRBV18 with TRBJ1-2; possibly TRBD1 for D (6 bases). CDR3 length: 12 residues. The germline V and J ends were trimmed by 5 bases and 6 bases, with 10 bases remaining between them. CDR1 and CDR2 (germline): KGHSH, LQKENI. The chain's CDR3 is CASSKAGDGYTF. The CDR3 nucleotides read TGTGCCAGCTCAAAGGCAGGGGATGGCTACACCTTC.

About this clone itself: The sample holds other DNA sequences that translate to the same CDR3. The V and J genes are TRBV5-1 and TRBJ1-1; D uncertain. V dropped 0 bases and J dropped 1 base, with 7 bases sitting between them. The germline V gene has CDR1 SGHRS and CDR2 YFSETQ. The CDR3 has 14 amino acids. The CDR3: CASSLGQKNTEAFF. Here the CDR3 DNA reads TGCGCCAGCAGCTTGGGGCAGAAGAACACTGAAGCTTTCTTT.

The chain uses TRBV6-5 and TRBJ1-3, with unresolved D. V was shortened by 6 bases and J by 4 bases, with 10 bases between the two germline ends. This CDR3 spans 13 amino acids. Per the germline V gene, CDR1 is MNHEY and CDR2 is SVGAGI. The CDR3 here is CASSGWSGNTIYF. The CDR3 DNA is TGTGCCAGCAGCGGCTGGTCGGGAAACACCATATATTTT.